This T cell receptor beta chain was captured in a study of shared clonotypes between healthy human individuals. The data were produced by immunoSEQ multiplex PCR, yet TCRdb's version contains in-frame clones alone and is incomplete. The table includes millions of clones, around nine tenths detected once. The CDR3 consists of 16 residues. The germline V gene encodes CDR1 SGHAT and CDR2 FQDESV (reference sequence). The junction had 4 bases not matched to a gene; V was cut back by 6 bases and J by 3 bases. Splitting the CD4+ cells yielded a CD45RA+ naive subset and a CD45RA-negative memory subset. Input material: naive CD4+ T cells sorted from blood. As for subset: CD45RA+ positively selected. The rearrangement joins TRBV11-1 to TRBJ2-1; TRBD2 matches at 14 bases. The TCR comes from a man younger than 35 in good health. The CDR3, as DNA: TGTGCCAGCAGGTCGACTAGCGGGGGGGGCTACAATGAGCAGTTCTTC. Protein product: CASRSTSGGGYNEQFF.